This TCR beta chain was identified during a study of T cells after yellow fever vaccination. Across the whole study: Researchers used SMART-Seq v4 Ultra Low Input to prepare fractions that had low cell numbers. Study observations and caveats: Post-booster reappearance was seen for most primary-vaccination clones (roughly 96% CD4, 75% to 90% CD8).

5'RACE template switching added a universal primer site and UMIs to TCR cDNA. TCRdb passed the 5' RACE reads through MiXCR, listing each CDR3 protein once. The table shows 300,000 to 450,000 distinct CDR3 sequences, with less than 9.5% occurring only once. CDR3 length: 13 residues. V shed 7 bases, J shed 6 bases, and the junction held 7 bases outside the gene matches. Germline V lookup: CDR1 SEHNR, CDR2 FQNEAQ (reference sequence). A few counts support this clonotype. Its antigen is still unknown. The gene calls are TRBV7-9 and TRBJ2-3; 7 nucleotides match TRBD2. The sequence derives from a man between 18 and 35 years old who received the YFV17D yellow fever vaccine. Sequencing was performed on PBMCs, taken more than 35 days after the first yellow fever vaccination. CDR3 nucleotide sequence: TGTGCCAGCACCCCTGCGGGGGTCGATACGCAGTATTTT. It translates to CASTPAGVDTQYF.